A selection of T cell receptor beta chains follows, all from one sample in a study of radiotherapy plus CTLA-4 blockade in lung cancer. The table came from immunoSEQ multiplex PCR; TCRdb's copy has only in-frame clones and leaves some out. This sample has roughly 75,000 clones, with around 81% found just once. The input for sequencing was peripheral blood, taken from a patient treated with radiotherapy plus ipilimumab. These TCRs come from a human donor with non-small cell lung cancer whose response to radiotherapy plus ipilimumab could not be evaluated. Some clones in this sample may be carry-over from other donors' samples. CDR3s include the opening cysteine and the closing phenylalanine or tryptophan. A D gene is named only where the DNA matches it firmly. Clone size is not always given. Where it is, it says once, few, many or a class for expanded clones.

len	v_gene	j_gene	d_gene	abundance	CDR3aa	CDR3nt
17	TRBV19	TRBJ2-1	TRBD1	NA	CASSGTGGPLSYNEQFF	TGTGCCAGTAGTGGTACAGGGGGTCCCCTCTCCTACAATGAGCAGTTCTTC
16	TRBV28	TRBJ1-3	TRBD1	NA	CASEQGASLSGNTIYF	TGTGCCAGCGAACAGGGGGCGAGTCTGTCTGGAAACACCATATATTTT
15	TRBV6-1	TRBJ1-5	TRBD1	NA	CASTDRGRVNQPQHF	TGTGCCAGCACTGACAGGGGGCGCGTCAATCAGCCCCAGCATTTT
13	TRBV7-9	TRBJ1-1	NA	NA	CASRSSGDTEAFF	TGTGCCAGCAGGTCAAGCGGGGACACTGAAGCTTTCTTT
16	TRBV19	TRBJ1-5	TRBD1	NA	CASRRQGDAPGQPQHF	TGTGCCAGTAGAAGACAGGGGGACGCGCCCGGTCAGCCCCAGCATTTT
15	TRBV6-5	TRBJ2-1	TRBD2	NA	CASSPIAGGAGEQFF	TGTGCCAGCAGCCCCATAGCGGGGGGTGCCGGGGAGCAGTTCTTC
18	TRBV9	TRBJ2-7	TRBD1	NA	CASSVVRDRYSFIYEQYF	TGTGCCAGCAGCGTAGTTAGGGACAGGTATTCGTTCATTTACGAGCAGTACTTC
15	TRBV7-8	TRBJ1-4	TRBD1	NA	CASSLYRGSNEKLFF	TGTGCCAGCAGCTTATACAGGGGGTCTAATGAAAAACTGTTTTTT
14	TRBV7-2	TRBJ2-5	NA	NA	CASSLAGDQETQYF	TGTGCCAGCAGCTTAGCGGGAGACCAAGAGACCCAGTACTTC
15	TRBV14	TRBJ1-2	NA	NA	CASSQDEPRPGGYTF	TGTGCCAGCAGCCAAGATGAGCCCAGGCCCGGAGGCTACACCTTC
16	TRBV5-1	TRBJ1-4	TRBD1	NA	CASRLEGTGNYEKLFF	TGCGCCAGCAGACTTGAGGGGACAGGGAACTATGAAAAACTGTTTTTT
13	TRBV29-1	TRBJ1-5	NA	NA	CSVESGFDQPQHF	TGCAGCGTTGAATCAGGGTTCGATCAGCCCCAGCATTTT
14	TRBV6-4	TRBJ2-7	TRBD1	NA	CASSPKDRGYEQYF	TGTGCCAGCAGCCCTAAGGACAGGGGCTACGAGCAGTACTTC
13	TRBV6-1	TRBJ1-5	NA	many	CASGDTRNQPQHF	TGTGCCAGCGGGGACACCCGCAATCAGCCCCAGCATTTT
15	TRBV28	TRBJ2-3	NA	NA	CASRPRGGAGRTQYF	TGTGCCAGCAGACCTAGAGGGGGGGCGGGGCGGACGCAGTATTTT
19	TRBV7-6	TRBJ2-4	TRBD2	NA	CASSPRAVAGVLAKNIQYF	TGTGCCAGCAGCCCGCGGGCCGTGGCGGGGGTACTAGCCAAAAACATTCAGTACTTC
14	TRBV5-6	TRBJ1-6	NA	NA	CASSLVNSNSPLHF	TGTGCCAGCAGCTTGGTTAACAGTAATTCACCCCTCCACTTT
17	TRBV4-1	TRBJ2-5	TRBD2	NA	CASSQVAGGPSRETQYF	TGCGCCAGCAGCCAAGTGGCGGGGGGGCCCAGTAGAGAGACCCAGTACTTC
15	TRBV19	TRBJ1-6	TRBD1	NA	CASSIRGQGSSPLHF	TGTGCCAGTAGTATTAGGGGACAGGGGAGTTCACCCCTCCACTTT